A single sample is the source of the 15 T cell receptor beta chains below, sequenced in a study of cytomegalovirus exposure and HLA in healthy donors. This PCR relied on a set of 60 Vbeta primers and 13 Jbeta primers. The repertoire was sequenced with immunoSEQ multiplex PCR; TCRdb's copy has only in-frame clones and lacks some. The repertoire has 110,000 or so clones, 65% to 85% of them found once; the top ten carry about 5%. The sample consisted of PBMCs. The receptors here all came from a woman aged 25 to 39 in good health and CMV-seropositive.

V is TRBV11-1 and J is TRBJ1-1; TRBD1 agrees at 8 bases. The CDR3 covers 15 residues. V shed 7 bases, J shed 10 bases, and the junction held 17 bases outside the gene matches. Germline V gene lookup returns CDR1 SGHAT and CDR2 FQDESV (reference sequence). The CDR3 reads CASTLKVGQAPAAFF. The CDR3 region has the DNA TGTGCCAGCACCCTCAAGGTGGGACAGGCGCCGGCAGCTTTCTTT.

This chain connects TRBV2 to TRBJ1-3, with TRBD1 identical over 8 bases. This CDR3 spans 15 amino acids. With V trimmed by 6 bases and J by 0 bases, 4 bases remained unmatched. Germline values: CDR1 SNHLY, CDR2 FYNNEI. CDR3 DNA sequence: TGTGCCAGCAGGGACAGGGTCTCCTCTGGAAACACCATATATTTT. Amino acids: CASRDRVSSGNTIYF.

CDR3 nucleotides: TGTGCCAGCAGTTTAAGGACTAGCGGGGGCCTAGCCAAAAACATTCAGTACTTC. It specifies CASSLRTSGGLAKNIQYF. V gene TRBV28 combines with J gene TRBJ2-4; 13 bases match TRBD2. This CDR3 is built from 18 residues. From germline, CDR1 is MDHEN and CDR2 SYDVKM. Trimming took 2 bases from V and 0 from J; bases not matched to a gene: 4.

The chain has TRBV6-1 and TRBJ1-5, with D possibly being TRBD1 (6 bases). This CDR3 spans 16 amino acids. CDR1 MNHNS and CDR2 SASEGT come from the germline V gene. V was pared by 2 bases and J by 0 bases, with 11 bases between. CDR3 residues: CASSEQGLGSNQPQHF. The CDR3 nucleotides read TGTGCCAGCAGTGAACAGGGGCTCGGTAGCAATCAGCCCCAGCATTTT.

J is TRBJ2-7 and V is TRBV25-1, with a weak D call TRBD1 (6 bases). Trimming stripped 7 bases from V and 0 bases from J, with 13 bases between. CDR3 size: 14 residues. Per the germline V gene, CDR1 is MGHDK and CDR2 is SYGVNS. The CDR3 DNA sequence: TGTGCCAGCAAGGGGGTACTCAGCTCCTACGAGCAGTACTTC. Translation: CASKGVLSSYEQYF.

The rearrangement links TRBV5-1 to TRBJ1-2; 7 bases line up with TRBD1. The CDR3 loop spans 15 amino acids. Germline values: CDR1 SGHRS, CDR2 YFSETQ. V shed 3 bases, J shed 4 bases, and the junction held 9 bases outside the gene matches. The chain's CDR3 is CASSSGTEALYGYTF. The DNA for the CDR3 is TGCGCCAGCAGCTCAGGGACAGAGGCCCTCTATGGCTACACCTTC.

This chain connects TRBV29-1 to TRBJ2-7; 7 bases map to TRBD2. CDR3 length: 15 amino acids. CDR1 and CDR2 from the germline V gene are SQVTM and ANQGSEA. The CDR3 sequence is CRHSPLYREAYEQYF. The CDR3 DNA reads TGCAGACATTCCCCCCTATATCGGGAGGCCTACGAGCAGTACTTC.

On this clone: Distinct nucleotide sequences in the sample also encode this CDR3. The DNA of the CDR3 is TGTGCCAGCAGCCCTCCCCCGGGACTAGCGGGGGGTGAGCAGTACTTC. This encodes CASSPPPGLAGGEQYF. The chain links TRBV7-9 to TRBJ2-7, with TRBD2 matching over 15 bases. This CDR3 is built from 16 residues. The germline CDR1 and CDR2 sequences are SEHNR and FQNEAQ (reference sequence). The V segment lost 5 bases and the J segment 7 bases; nucleotides outside the gene matches: 9.

In its sample, this clone was seen once. The V call is TRBV5-1, the J call TRBJ2-5; 7 positions agree with TRBD1. The J call may be mistaken, given a closer DNA end match to TRBJ2-7. The CDR3 consists of 15 residues. The germline CDR1 and CDR2 sequences are SGHRS and YFSETQ. The CDR3 protein is CASSLAEQGMAEQYF. The DNA of the CDR3 is TGCGCCAGCAGCTTGGCCGAACAGGGGATGGCCGAGCAGTACTTC.

V usage is TRBV6-5 and J usage is TRBJ2-7; D is perhaps TRBD2 (5 bases). The V end was cut by 7 bases, the J end by 4 bases, with 14 bases between. Per germline, CDR1 MNHEY and CDR2 SVGAGI. This CDR3 is built from 13 residues. The CDR3 DNA sequence: TGTGCCAGCACTCCGGGAAACCTTTACGAGCAGTACTTC. Its translation: CASTPGNLYEQYF.

This chain uses TRBV5-4 with TRBJ2-2; D not certain. Trimming took 3 bases from V and 5 from J, leaving 14 bases between them. The CDR3 has 15 residues. The V gene's germline CDR1 is SGHNT and CDR2 YYREEE (reference sequence). The CDR3 region is CASSSSQTPTGELFF. The CDR3 DNA follows: TGTGCCAGCAGCTCGTCACAGACCCCGACCGGGGAGCTGTTTTTT.

The chain combines TRBV5-1 with TRBJ2-5, with a possible D match to TRBD2 (6 bases). Trimming removed 4 bases from V and 1 base from J, with 17 bases in between. CDR3 length: 16 residues. Germline CDR1 reads SGHRS; CDR2 reads YFSETQ. The DNA of the CDR3 is TGCGCCAGCAGCCTTACACCGGGACTCATCCAAGAGACCCAGTACTTC. Amino acids: CASSLTPGLIQETQYF. The whole variable domain, remainder taken from reference TRBV5-1 and TRBJ2-5, is KAGVTQTPRYLIKTRGQQVTLSCSPISGHRSVSWYQQTPGQGLQFLFEYFSETQRNKGNFPGRFSGRQFSNSRSEMNVSTLELGDSALYLCASSLTPGLIQETQYFGPGTRLLVL.

This chain joins TRBV12-5 and TRBJ2-5; D is uncertain. Trimming pared 3 bases from V and 2 bases from J, leaving 7 bases between. Germline V gene sequence: CDR1 LGHNT, CDR2 FRNRAP. The CDR3 has 13 residues. Here the CDR3 reads CASGLSTQETQYF. CDR3 DNA: TGTGCTAGTGGTTTAAGTACACAAGAGACCCAGTACTTC.

The chain recombines TRBV19 with TRBJ2-5; weak D call: TRBD2 (5 bases). The CDR3 spans 12 residues. Germline V gene data show CDR1 as LNHDA and CDR2 as SQIVND (reference sequence). V was trimmed by 8 bases and J by 2 bases, leaving 9 bases between them. CDR3 DNA: TGTGCCAGTGCGGGCATTCAAGAGACCCAGTACTTC. It encodes CASAGIQETQYF.

J is TRBJ2-7 and V is TRBV11-3, with D tentatively TRBD2 (5 bases). Germline CDR1 reads SGHNT; CDR2 reads YENEEA. This CDR3 contains 13 residues. V gave up 5 bases and J gave up 5 bases, with 13 bases separating them. CDR3 sequence: CASSRGGVNEQYF. Here the CDR3 DNA reads TGTGCCAGCAGCAGAGGAGGCGTTAACGAGCAGTACTTC.